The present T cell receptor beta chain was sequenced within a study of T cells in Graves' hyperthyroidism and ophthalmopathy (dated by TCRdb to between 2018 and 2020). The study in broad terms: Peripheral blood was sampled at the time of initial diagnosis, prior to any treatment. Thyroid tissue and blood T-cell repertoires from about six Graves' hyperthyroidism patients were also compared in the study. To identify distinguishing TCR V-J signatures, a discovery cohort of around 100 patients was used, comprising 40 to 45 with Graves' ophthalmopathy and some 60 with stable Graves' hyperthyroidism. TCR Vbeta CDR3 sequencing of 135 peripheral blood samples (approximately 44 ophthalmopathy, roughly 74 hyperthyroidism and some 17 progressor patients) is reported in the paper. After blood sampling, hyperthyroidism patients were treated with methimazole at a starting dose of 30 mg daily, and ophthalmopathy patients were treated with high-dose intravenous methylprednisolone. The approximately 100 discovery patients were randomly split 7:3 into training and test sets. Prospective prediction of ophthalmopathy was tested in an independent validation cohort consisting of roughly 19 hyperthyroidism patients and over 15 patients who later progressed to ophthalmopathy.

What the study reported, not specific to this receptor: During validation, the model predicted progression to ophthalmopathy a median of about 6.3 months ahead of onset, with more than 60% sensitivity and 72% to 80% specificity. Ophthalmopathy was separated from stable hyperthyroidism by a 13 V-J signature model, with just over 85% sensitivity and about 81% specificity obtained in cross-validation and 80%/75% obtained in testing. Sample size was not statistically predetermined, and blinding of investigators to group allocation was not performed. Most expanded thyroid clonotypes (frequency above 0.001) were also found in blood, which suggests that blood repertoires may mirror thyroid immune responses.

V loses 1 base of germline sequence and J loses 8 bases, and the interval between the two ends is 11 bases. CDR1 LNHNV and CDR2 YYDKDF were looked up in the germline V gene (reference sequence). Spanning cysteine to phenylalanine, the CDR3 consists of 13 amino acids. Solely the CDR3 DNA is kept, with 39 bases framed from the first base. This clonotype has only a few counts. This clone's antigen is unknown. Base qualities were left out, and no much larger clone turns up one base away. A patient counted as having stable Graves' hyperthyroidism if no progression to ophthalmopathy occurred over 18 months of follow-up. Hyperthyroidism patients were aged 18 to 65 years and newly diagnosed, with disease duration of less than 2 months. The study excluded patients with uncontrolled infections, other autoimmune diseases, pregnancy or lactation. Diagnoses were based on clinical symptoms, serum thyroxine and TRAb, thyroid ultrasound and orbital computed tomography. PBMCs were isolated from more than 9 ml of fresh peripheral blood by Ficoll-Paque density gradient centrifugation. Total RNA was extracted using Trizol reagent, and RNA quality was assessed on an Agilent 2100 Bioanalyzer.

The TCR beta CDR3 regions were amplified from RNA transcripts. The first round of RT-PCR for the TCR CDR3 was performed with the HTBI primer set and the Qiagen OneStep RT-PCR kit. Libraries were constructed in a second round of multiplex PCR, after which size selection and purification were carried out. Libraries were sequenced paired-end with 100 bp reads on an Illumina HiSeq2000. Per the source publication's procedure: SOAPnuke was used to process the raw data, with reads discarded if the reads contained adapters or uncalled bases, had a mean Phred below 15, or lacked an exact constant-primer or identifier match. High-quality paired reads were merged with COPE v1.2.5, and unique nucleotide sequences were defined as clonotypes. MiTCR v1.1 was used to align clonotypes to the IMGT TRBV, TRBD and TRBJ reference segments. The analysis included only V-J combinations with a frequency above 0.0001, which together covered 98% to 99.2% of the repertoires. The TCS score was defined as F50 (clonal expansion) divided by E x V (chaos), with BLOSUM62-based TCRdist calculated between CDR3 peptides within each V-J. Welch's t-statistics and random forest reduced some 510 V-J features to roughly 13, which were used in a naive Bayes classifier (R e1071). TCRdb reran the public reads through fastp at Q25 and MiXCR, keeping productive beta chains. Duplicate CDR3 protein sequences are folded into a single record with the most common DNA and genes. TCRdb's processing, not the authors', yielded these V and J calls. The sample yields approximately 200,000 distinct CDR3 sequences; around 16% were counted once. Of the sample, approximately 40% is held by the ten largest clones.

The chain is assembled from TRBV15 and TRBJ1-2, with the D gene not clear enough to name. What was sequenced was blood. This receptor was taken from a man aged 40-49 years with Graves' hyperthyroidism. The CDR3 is CATSRVGVRGYTF. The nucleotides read TGTGCCACCAGCAGAGTTGGGGTTCGGGGCTACACCTTC.